Here is one T cell receptor beta chain with its context. Its specificity is unknown. Clones were sequenced by immunoSEQ multiplex PCR, and TCRdb holds only the in-frame ones, with some missing. The data contain about 100,000 clones, roughly 87% of them singletons. The germline V gene encodes CDR1 KGHSH and CDR2 LQKENI. This CDR3 is 16 amino acids long. With V trimmed by 3 bases and J by 0 bases, 5 bases remained unmatched. The data were taken from a study of graft-versus-host responses after intestinal transplantation. Study-wide background: Recipients were all induced with anti-thymocyte globulin, then given tacrolimus and steroids for roughly three years.

Study-wide results and caveats: Among recipient marrow samples, GvH clones were found; some appeared first in ileum or blood.

The J gene is TRBJ1-3, the V gene TRBV18; 7 bases line up with TRBD1. The TCR was taken from a human donor who was the organ donor for an intestinal transplant. The specimen comprised unstimulated CD4+ T cells sorted from spleen or lymph node cells, sampled before transplant. This CDR3 is CASSPRQGFSGNTIYF. CDR3 in DNA: TGTGCCAGCTCACCGAGACAGGGATTCTCTGGAAACACCATATATTTT.